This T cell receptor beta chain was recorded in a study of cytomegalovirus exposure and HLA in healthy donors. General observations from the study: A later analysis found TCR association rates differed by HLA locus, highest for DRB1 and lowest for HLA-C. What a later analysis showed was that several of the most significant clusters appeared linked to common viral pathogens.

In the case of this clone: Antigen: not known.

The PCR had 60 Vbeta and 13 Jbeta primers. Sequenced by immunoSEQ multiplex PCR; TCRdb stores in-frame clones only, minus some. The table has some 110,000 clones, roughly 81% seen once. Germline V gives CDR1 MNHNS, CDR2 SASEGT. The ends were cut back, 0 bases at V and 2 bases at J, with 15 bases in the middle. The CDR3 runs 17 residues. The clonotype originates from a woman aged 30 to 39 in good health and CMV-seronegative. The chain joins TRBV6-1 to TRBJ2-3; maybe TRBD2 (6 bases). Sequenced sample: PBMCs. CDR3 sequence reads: CASSEAQSSASTDTQYF. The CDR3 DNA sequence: TGTGCCAGCAGTGAAGCCCAATCTAGCGCCTCCACAGATACGCAGTATTTT.